This T cell receptor (beta chain) was documented in a study of blood T cell repertoires in COVID-19. The protocol was immunoSEQ multiplex PCR, while the TCRdb copy is restricted to in-frame clones and leaves out a portion. The repertoire has some 300,000 clones, approximately 90% of them found once; the top ten carry 6% to 8%. This clone was seen only a few times. With 6 bases removed from V and 5 bases from J, the gap between germline ends came to 12 bases. The CDR3 loop spans 13 amino acids. The V gene's germline CDR1 is SGHNT and CDR2 YYREEE (reference sequence). The receptor's source is a woman in her forties or fifties with COVID-19, enrolled during active disease. Sequencing input: peripheral blood. This chain connects TRBV5-4 to TRBJ2-1; D gene uncertain. CDR3 loop: CASTSGSNNEQFF. The CDR3 nucleotides read TGTGCCAGCACGTCCGGGTCAAACAATGAGCAGTTCTTC. Full variable domain (outside the CDR3, taken from reference TRBV5-4 and TRBJ2-1): ETGVTQSPTHLIKTRGQQVTLRCSSQSGHNTVSWYQQALGQGPQFIFQYYREEENGRGNFPPRFSGLQFPNYSSELNVNALELDDSALYLCASTSGSNNEQFFGPGTRLTVL.